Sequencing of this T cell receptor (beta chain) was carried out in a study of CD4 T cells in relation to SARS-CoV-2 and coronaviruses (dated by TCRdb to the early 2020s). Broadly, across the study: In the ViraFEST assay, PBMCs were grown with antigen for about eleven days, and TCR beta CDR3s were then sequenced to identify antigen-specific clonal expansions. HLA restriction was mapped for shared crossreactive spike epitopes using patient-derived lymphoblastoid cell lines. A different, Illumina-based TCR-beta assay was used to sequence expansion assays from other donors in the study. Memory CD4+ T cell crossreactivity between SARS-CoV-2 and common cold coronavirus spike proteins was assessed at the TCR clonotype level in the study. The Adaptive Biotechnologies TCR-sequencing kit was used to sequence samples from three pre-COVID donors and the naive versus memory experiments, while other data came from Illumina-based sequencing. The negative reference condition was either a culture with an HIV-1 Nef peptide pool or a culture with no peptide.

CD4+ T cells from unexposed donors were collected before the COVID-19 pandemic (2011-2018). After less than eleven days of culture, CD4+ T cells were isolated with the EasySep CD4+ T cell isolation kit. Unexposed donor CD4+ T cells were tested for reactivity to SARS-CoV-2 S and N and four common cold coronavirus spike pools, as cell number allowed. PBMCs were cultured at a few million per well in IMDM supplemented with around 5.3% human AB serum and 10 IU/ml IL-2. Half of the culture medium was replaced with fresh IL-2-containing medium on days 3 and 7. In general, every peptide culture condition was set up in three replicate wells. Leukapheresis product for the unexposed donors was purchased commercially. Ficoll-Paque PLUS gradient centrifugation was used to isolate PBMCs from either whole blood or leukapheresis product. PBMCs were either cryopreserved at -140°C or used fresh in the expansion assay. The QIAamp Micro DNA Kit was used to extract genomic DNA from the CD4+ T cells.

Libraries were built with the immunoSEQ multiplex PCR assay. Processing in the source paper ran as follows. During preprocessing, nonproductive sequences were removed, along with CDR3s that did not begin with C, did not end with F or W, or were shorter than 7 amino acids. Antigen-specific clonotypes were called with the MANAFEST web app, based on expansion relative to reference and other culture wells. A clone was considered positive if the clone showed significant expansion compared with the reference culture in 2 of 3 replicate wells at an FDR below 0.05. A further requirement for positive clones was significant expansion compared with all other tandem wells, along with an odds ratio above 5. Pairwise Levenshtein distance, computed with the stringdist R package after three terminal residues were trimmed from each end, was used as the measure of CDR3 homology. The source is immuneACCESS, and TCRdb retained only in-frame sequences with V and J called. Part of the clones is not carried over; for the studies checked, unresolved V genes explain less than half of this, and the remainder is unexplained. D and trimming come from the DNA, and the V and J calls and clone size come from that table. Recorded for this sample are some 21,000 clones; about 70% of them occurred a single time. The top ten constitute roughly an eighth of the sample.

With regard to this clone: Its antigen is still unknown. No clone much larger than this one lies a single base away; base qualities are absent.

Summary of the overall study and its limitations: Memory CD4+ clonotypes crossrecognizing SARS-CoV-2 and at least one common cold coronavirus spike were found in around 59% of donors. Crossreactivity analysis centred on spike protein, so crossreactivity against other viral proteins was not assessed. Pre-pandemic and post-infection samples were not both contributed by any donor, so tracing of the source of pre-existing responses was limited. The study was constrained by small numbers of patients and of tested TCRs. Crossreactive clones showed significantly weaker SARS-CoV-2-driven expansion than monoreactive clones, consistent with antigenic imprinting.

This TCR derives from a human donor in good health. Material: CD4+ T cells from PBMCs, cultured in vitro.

The CDR3 is CASGGITARYEQYF. The DNA is as follows: TGTGCTAGTGGTGGGATAACGGCTAGATACGAGCAGTACTTC. Recombination linked TRBV12-5 to TRBJ2-7, with no confidently assigned D gene. V was cut back by 5 bases and J by 4 bases, leaving a gap of 15 bases between them. The CDR3 holds 14 amino acids from the cysteine to the phenylalanine. Left in the record is the CDR3 DNA by itself, 42 bases read in frame from the first base. Sequences LGHNT (CDR1) and FRNRAP (CDR2) are obtained from the germline V gene. Beyond the CDR3, the reference TRBV12-5 and TRBJ2-7 genes provide the residues; the full variable domain reads: DARVTQTPRHKVTEMGQEVTMRCQPILGHNTVFWYRQTMMQGLELLAYFRNRAPLDDSGMPKDRFSAEMPDATLATLKIQPSEPRDSAVYFCASGGITARYEQYFGPGTRLTVT.